This entry features one T cell receptor beta chain sequence. The antigen is not known. Germline V gene lookup returns CDR1 GTSNPN and CDR2 SVGIG (reference sequence). The V and J ends lost 3 bases and 5 bases respectively, with 13 bases between them. The CDR3 is 13 amino acids. Repertoires were generated with immunoSEQ multiplex PCR, while TCRdb's copy carries only in-frame clones and drops some. This table holds around 300,000 clones, 88% found once. The data were obtained in a study of Ad26.COV2.S vaccination and SARS-CoV-2 variants. The study, taken as a whole, reports: The TCR breadth and depth analyses may have understated or missed part of the total T cell responses.

Specified treatment: 15 to 20 received Ad26.COV2.S at low or high dose, single or two shots; a few received placebo; per-sample allocation not given. Sampling was performed 63 days after the first vaccine or placebo injection. The source was peripheral blood, collected in a trial of Ad26.COV2.S vaccine versus placebo. The receptor was isolated from a person between 18 and 59 years old who received the Ad26.COV2.S COVID-19 vaccine or a placebo. The gene calls are TRBV30 and TRBJ1-2; D is perhaps TRBD1 (5 bases). As DNA, the CDR3 is TGTGCCTGGAGCCCCGACAGATCTTATGGCTACACCTTC. It encodes CAWSPDRSYGYTF.